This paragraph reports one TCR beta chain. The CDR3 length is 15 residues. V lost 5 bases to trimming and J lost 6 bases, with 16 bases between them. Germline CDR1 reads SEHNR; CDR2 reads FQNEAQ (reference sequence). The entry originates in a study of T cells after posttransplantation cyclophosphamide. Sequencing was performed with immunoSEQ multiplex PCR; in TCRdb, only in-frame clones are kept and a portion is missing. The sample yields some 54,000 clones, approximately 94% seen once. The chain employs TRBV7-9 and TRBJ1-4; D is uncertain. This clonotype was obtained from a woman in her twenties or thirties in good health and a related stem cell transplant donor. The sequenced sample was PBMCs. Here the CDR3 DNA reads TGTGCCAGCAGCCTCACGTCGGGGTTAGATGAAAAACTGTTTTTT. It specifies CASSLTSGLDEKLFF. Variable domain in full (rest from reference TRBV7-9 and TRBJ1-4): DTGVSQNPRHKITKRGQNVTFRCDPISEHNRLYWYRQTLGQGPEFLTYFQNEAQLEKSRLLSDRFSAERPKGSFSTLEIQRTEQGDSAMYLCASSLTSGLDEKLFFGSGTQLSVL.